This T cell receptor (beta chain) was obtained from a study of early T cells in non-severe SARS-CoV-2 infection. Tagging with unique molecular identifiers was applied to individual cDNA molecules. Each CDR3 protein is one row after TCRdb ran MiXCR on the 5' RACE reads. The table shows just under 65,000 distinct CDR3 sequences, with about 6% occurring only once. Germline CDR1 SQVTM, CDR2 ANQGSEA. Trimming left V 7 bases short and J 2 bases short, with 8 bases between. There are 12 residues in the CDR3. This rearrangement joins TRBV29-1 to TRBJ2-2; no definite D call. This TCR derives from an adult who was a healthcare worker with PCR-confirmed SARS-CoV-2 infection or an uninfected control (not recorded which). This sample comprised whole blood, obtained at baseline. The CDR3 nucleotides are TGCAGCGGCCAACACAACACCGGGGAGCTGTTTTTT. Encoded protein: CSGQHNTGELFF.